A single sample is the source of the 2 T cell receptor beta chains below, sequenced in a study of cytomegalovirus exposure and HLA in healthy donors. The PCR made use of 60 Vbeta and 13 Jbeta primers. Some clones are missing from TCRdb's copy, which holds only in-frame ones; the method was immunoSEQ multiplex PCR. The top ten hold roughly 1.9% of the sample, which has 90,000 to 110,000 clones, about 80% seen once. Sequencing was done on a sample of PBMCs. The receptors derive from a man in his thirties or forties in good health and CMV-seronegative.

This clone was detected only once. The chain is built from TRBV28 and TRBJ1-2, with D uncertain. This CDR3 spans 12 amino acids. The germline V gene encodes CDR1 MDHEN and CDR2 SYDVKM. V lost 5 bases and J lost 3, with 7 bases in between. DNA of the CDR3: TGTGCCAGCAGTACAACCTACTATGGCTACACCTTC. Its translation is CASSTTYYGYTF.

The rearrangement joins TRBV6-1 to TRBJ1-3, with D possibly TRBD1 on 6 matching bases. The V and J ends lost 1 base and 4 bases respectively, with 11 bases between them. This CDR3 has 15 amino acids. Germline V gene lookup returns CDR1 MNHNS and CDR2 SASEGT. The CDR3 sequence: CASSEGQGYGNTIYF. The CDR3 DNA reads TGTGCCAGCAGTGAAGGGCAGGGGTACGGAAACACCATATATTTT.